Described below is a single TCR beta chain sequence and its context. Its specificity is not known. The CDR3 covers 16 residues. Germline-derived CDR1 and CDR2 are LNHDA and SQIVND (reference sequence). V was shortened by 0 bases and J by 5 bases, with 16 bases between the two germline ends. This sample's RNA came from whole unsorted tissue. The library came from three nested PCR rounds adapted from ARM-PCR protocols. Each CDR3 protein gets one entry after TCRdb re-called the multiplex PCR reads with MiXCR. The sample contains about 68,000 distinct CDR3 sequences, roughly three fifths of which appear only once. The data derive from a study of tumor and adjacent non-tumor tissue in lung cancer. Background on the study: The patients, around 9 men and about 5 women, were 31 to 76 with stage I to III disease.

Regarding the study as a whole: Significantly higher TCR diversity was found in tumor than normal lung.

Sequenced: lung tumor tissue. The sequence was collected from a man aged 45-65 years with non-small cell lung cancer. The chain combines TRBV19 with TRBJ2-5, with D possibly being TRBD1 or TRBD2 (6 bases each). The CDR3 region is CASSIEPGPGGETQYF. The CDR3 DNA is TGTGCCAGTAGTATAGAGCCGGGTCCCGGGGGCGAGACCCAGTACTTC.